What follows are 24 T cell receptor beta chains derived from one specimen sequenced in a study of blood T cells in healthy people across ages. Through a sample-barcoded 5' primer and a J-beta primer mix, a second PCR was run for about 7 to 12 cycles. Each CDR3 protein is one row after TCRdb ran MiXCR on the 5' RACE reads. The sample lists hundreds of thousands of distinct CDR3 sequences, approximately 39% seen once, with 20% to 25% in the top ten. The source material was blood. These receptors originate from a woman aged 60-75 years in good health.

This clonotype was seen a few times. The chain joins TRBV13 to TRBJ1-6; D call uncertain. Germline loops: CDR1 PRHDT, CDR2 FYEKMQ (reference sequence). Trimming stripped 1 base from V and 9 bases from J, with 16 bases between. The CDR3 has 16 amino acids. As DNA, the CDR3 is TGTGCCAGCAGCTTAGACCTAGGTTCGGGAGGTTCACCCCTCCACTTT. Its translation: CASSLDLGSGGSPLHF.

CDR3 nucleotide sequence: TGTGCCAGCAGTTTAAGAAGCTCTGGAAACACCATATATTTT. This translates into CASSLRSSGNTIYF. The chain uses TRBV12-3 or TRBV12-4 and TRBJ1-3; D remains unclear. V gave up 2 bases and J gave up 0 bases, with 5 bases separating them. The CDR3 is made up of 14 amino acids.

To note about this clonotype: This may come from a read error, since a much larger clone is one base off. The rearrangement joins TRBV7-2 to TRBJ2-1; 8 bases align to TRBD1. Trimming removed 5 bases from V and 13 bases from J; junction bases left unmatched: 10. CDR3 length: 13 amino acids. CDR1 and CDR2 from the germline V gene are SGHTA and FQGNSA. CDR3 protein: CASSRGTGETQFF. The DNA for the CDR3 is TGTGCCAGCAGCCGGGGGACAGGCGAGACCCAGTTCTTC.

This clonotype has just a few counts. The rearrangement uses TRBV14 and TRBJ2-3, with D possibly being TRBD1 (5 bases). Germline V lookup: CDR1 SGHDN, CDR2 FVKESK. The length of the CDR3 is 15 residues. V dropped 0 bases and J dropped 1 base, with 8 bases sitting between them. Here the CDR3 DNA reads TGTGCCAGCAGCCAAGATTGGGGCGGCACAGATACGCAGTATTTT. The encoded protein is CASSQDWGGTDTQYF.

V is TRBV2 and J is TRBJ2-5, with D perhaps TRBD1 or TRBD2 (5 bases each). The CDR3 has 12 residues. CDR1 is SNHLY and CDR2 is FYNNEI in the germline V gene. V shed 7 bases and J shed 11 bases, with 17 bases lying between them. The CDR3 DNA reads TGTGCCAGCACCCCGGGACGCAATGAGCAGTACTTC. Its protein product is CASTPGRNEQYF.

Turning to this clonotype: Compared with germline, one end of the junction differs, possibly owing to a read error. V is TRBV7-9 and J is TRBJ2-1, with TRBD1 as a possible D gene (6 bases). From germline, CDR1 is SEHNR and CDR2 FQNEAQ (reference sequence). The CDR3 is 16 amino acids. This chain's CDR3 is CAGSLALGGSYNEQFF. CDR3 nucleotides: TGTGCCGGCAGCTTAGCGCTAGGGGGATCCTACAATGAGCAGTTCTTC.

Remarks on this clonotype: One base away lies a much larger clone, so this may be a sequencing read error. The chain combines TRBV29-1 with TRBJ2-7, with D unclear. V lost 5 bases and J 0 bases, leaving 8 bases between the germline ends. This CDR3 has 12 residues. CDR1 SQVTM and CDR2 ANQGSEA come from the germline V gene. CDR3 residues: CSVTTSSYEQYF. The CDR3 DNA follows: TGCAGCGTTACGACATCCTCCTACGAGCAGTACTTC.

A remark on this clonotype: A much larger clone sits a single nucleotide away, making a read error possible. This chain connects TRBV7-2 to TRBJ2-5; D gene ambiguous. V gave up 4 bases and J gave up 11 bases, with 11 bases separating them. The CDR3 totals 11 residues. The germline V gene has CDR1 SGHTA and CDR2 FQGNSA. The CDR3 bases are TGTGCCAGCAGCTCGCAGAGTGAGCAGTACTTC. It specifies CASSSQSEQYF.

As concerns this clonotype: A read error may be the cause here, since a much bigger clone is one base away. This chain joins TRBV7-2 and TRBJ2-4, with a possible D match to TRBD1 (6 bases). CDR1 SGHTA and CDR2 FQGNSA come from the germline V gene. This CDR3 is built from 13 residues. Trimming cost V 8 bases and J 3 bases, with 11 bases left between them. CDR3 loop: CASGVGGKNIQYF. The CDR3, as DNA: TGTGCCAGCGGCGTAGGGGGCAAAAACATTCAGTACTTC.

This clonotype was seen more than once but under ten times. The rearrangement uses TRBV7-3 and TRBJ2-1; D is unclear. The CDR3 length is 14 residues. CDR1 and CDR2 from the germline V gene are SGHTA and FQGTGA. Trimming removed 2 bases at V and 5 bases at J, with 10 bases between. The CDR3 reads CASSLGHANNEQFF. The CDR3 DNA is TGTGCCAGCAGCTTAGGCCACGCCAACAATGAGCAGTTCTTC.

This chain uses TRBV20-1 with TRBJ2-2; D ambiguous. V lost 1 base and J 0 bases, leaving 9 bases between the germline ends. Germline V gene sequence: CDR1 DFQATT, CDR2 SNEGSKA (reference sequence). The CDR3 contains 15 residues. In nucleotides, the CDR3 is TGCAGTGCTAGAGTGACGGACCCGAACACCGGGGAGCTGTTTTTT. It is translated as CSARVTDPNTGELFF.

This clonotype was counted a few times. The chain recombines TRBV5-1 with TRBJ2-7, with D maybe TRBD2 (5 bases). Germline V gene lookup returns CDR1 SGHRS and CDR2 YFSETQ. Trimming removed 4 bases from V and 2 bases from J, with 13 bases in between. CDR3 length: 14 residues. The CDR3 nucleotides are TGCGCCAGCAGCCAAACTGGGAGACCCTACGAGCAGTACTTC. This encodes CASSQTGRPYEQYF. The full variable domain, in which reference TRBV5-1 and TRBJ2-7 provide the parts outside the CDR3, is KAGVTQTPRYLIKTRGQQVTLSCSPISGHRSVSWYQQTPGQGLQFLFEYFSETQRNKGNFPGRFSGRQFSNSRSEMNVSTLELGDSALYLCASSQTGRPYEQYFGPGTRLTVT.

The table lists this clonotype with a few counts. The J gene is TRBJ2-3, the V gene TRBV7-9, with D hard to call. The CDR3 has 12 residues. In germline, CDR1 is SEHNR, CDR2 FQNEAQ (reference sequence). V shed 4 bases and J shed 10 bases, with 12 bases lying between them. CDR3 loop: CASSSGPAAQYF. CDR3 in DNA: TGTGCCAGCAGCTCGGGCCCGGCAGCGCAGTATTTT.

This clonotype appeared a few times. The CDR3 DNA reads TGTGCCACCAGTGACTCAGGGGGCCCGGGCAATCAGCCCCAGCATTTT. It yields the protein CATSDSGGPGNQPQHF. The rearrangement links TRBV24-1 to TRBJ1-5; TRBD1 matches at 8 bases. The CDR3 contains 16 residues. V dropped 4 bases and J dropped 2; count of bases not matched to a gene: 6. The V gene's germline CDR1 is KGHDR and CDR2 SFDVKD.

This rearrangement joins TRBV9 to TRBJ1-6; D possibly corresponds to TRBD1 (6 bases). V was clipped by 3 bases and J by 7 bases, with 11 bases between them. This CDR3 is built from 14 residues. The germline V gene has CDR1 SGDLS and CDR2 YYNGEE. CDR3 sequence (DNA): TGTGCCAGCAGCGCCTCAGGGGACAATTCACCCCTCCACTTT. This encodes CASSASGDNSPLHF.

The gene calls are TRBV20-1 and TRBJ1-5; D possibly corresponds to TRBD1 (6 bases). This CDR3 comprises 13 residues. CDR1 and CDR2 (germline): DFQATT, SNEGSKA (reference sequence). Trimming removed 5 bases at V and 1 base at J, with 9 bases between. CDR3 DNA: TGCAGTGCTCAGGGGAGAAGCAATCAGCCCCAGCATTTT. Translation gives CSAQGRSNQPQHF.

A note on this clonotype: Its ends do not fully match the called genes, so a read error is possible. The chain is built from TRBV5-1 and TRBJ2-1; 8 nucleotides align to TRBD1. CDR1 is SGHRS and CDR2 is YFSETQ in the germline V gene. This CDR3 region has 15 residues. In DNA, the CDR3 is TGCGCCAGCAGCTTTGAGCCGGACAGGGTAAATGGGCAGTTCTTC. Its protein is CASSFEPDRVNGQFF.

The rearrangement links TRBV18 to TRBJ1-2; D might be TRBD1 (5 bases). The CDR3 is 16 residues long. Germline loops: CDR1 KGHSH, CDR2 LQKENI. Trimming removed 2 bases from V and 3 bases from J, with 16 bases in between. The CDR3 region is CASSPGGNRRDYGYTF. The CDR3 DNA reads as TGTGCCAGCTCACCAGGGGGAAACAGGAGAGACTATGGCTACACCTTC.

The chain joins TRBV7-3 to TRBJ2-1, with D perhaps TRBD1 or TRBD2 (6 bases each). V lost 8 bases and J lost 2, with 10 bases in between. The CDR3 extends over 13 amino acids. From germline, CDR1 is SGHTA and CDR2 FQGTGA. The CDR3 DNA sequence: TGTGCCAGCGTCGGGGGCCCCTACAATGAGCAGTTCTTC. Residues: CASVGGPYNEQFF.

The V and J genes are TRBV19 and TRBJ2-1, with TRBD2 identical over 9 bases. Germline lookup yields CDR1 LNHDA and CDR2 SQIVND (reference sequence). Unmatched junction bases numbered 9, after V lost 2 bases and J lost 1 base. The CDR3 consists of 18 residues. The DNA for the CDR3 is TGTGCCAGTAGTATACTTGGCGGGGGGGCCATTTCCTACAATGAGCAGTTCTTC. Amino acid sequence: CASSILGGGAISYNEQFF.

The V and J genes are TRBV27 and TRBJ2-1; 10 bases are a match to TRBD2. Germline lookup yields CDR1 MNHEY and CDR2 SMNVEV (reference sequence). The CDR3 contains 17 residues. V gave up 4 bases and J gave up 7 bases; unmatched junction bases: 13. The CDR3: CASSSSPLAGEGNEQFF. The CDR3 bases are TGTGCCAGCAGTTCATCTCCCCTAGCGGGAGAAGGGAATGAGCAGTTCTTC.

The J gene is TRBJ2-3, the V gene TRBV5-4; either TRBD1 or TRBD2 may supply D (5 bases each). Germline CDR1 is SGHNT and CDR2 is YYREEE (reference sequence). This CDR3 contains 16 residues. Trimming shortened V by 4 bases and J by 4 bases, and 19 bases separated the two germline ends. This CDR3 reads CASSPKRGTRADTQYF. The CDR3 bases are TGTGCCAGCAGCCCCAAGAGGGGCACCCGGGCAGATACGCAGTATTTT. The whole variable domain, remainder taken from reference TRBV5-4 and TRBJ2-3, is ETGVTQSPTHLIKTRGQQVTLRCSSQSGHNTVSWYQQALGQGPQFIFQYYREEENGRGNFPPRFSGLQFPNYSSELNVNALELDDSALYLCASSPKRGTRADTQYFGPGTRLTVL.

The chain is built from TRBV20-1 and TRBJ2-1, with 11 nucleotides matching TRBD2. Trimming cost V 6 bases and J 0 bases; bases outside gene matches: 10. This CDR3 comprises 17 residues. Per germline, CDR1 DFQATT and CDR2 SNEGSKA (reference sequence). The CDR3 DNA follows: TGCAGTGCCAAAGCGATTAGCGGGAGGGCCTCCTACAATGAGCAGTTCTTC. Its translation: CSAKAISGRASYNEQFF.

The V and J genes are TRBV20-1 and TRBJ2-3; D unresolved. From germline, CDR1 is DFQATT and CDR2 SNEGSKA (reference sequence). CDR3 size: 12 residues. V lost 6 bases, J lost 1 base, and 8 bases lay in between. For the CDR3, the DNA is TGCAGTGCGAGCAGGCGCACAGATACGCAGTATTTT. Residues: CSASRRTDTQYF.